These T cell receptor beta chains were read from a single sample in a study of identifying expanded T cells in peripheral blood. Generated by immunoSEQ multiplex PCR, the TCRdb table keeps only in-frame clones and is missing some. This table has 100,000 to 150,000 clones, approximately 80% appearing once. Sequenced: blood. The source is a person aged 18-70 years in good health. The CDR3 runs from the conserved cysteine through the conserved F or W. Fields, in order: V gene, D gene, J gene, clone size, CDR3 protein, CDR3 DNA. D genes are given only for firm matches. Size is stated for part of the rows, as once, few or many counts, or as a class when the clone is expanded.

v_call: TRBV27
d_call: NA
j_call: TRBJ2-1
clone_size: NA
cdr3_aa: CASSVDSGLYNEQFF
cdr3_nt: TGTGCCAGCAGTGTGGACTCTGGCCTCTACAATGAGCAGTTCTTC

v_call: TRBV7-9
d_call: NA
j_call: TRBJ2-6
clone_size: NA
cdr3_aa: CASSFGGANVLTF
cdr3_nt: TGTGCCAGCAGCTTTGGTGGGGCCAACGTCCTGACTTTC

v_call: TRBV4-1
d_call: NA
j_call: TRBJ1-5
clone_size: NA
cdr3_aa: CASSQGAARGPQPQHF
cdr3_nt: TGCGCCAGCAGCCAAGGAGCGGCCAGGGGCCCTCAGCCCCAGCATTTT

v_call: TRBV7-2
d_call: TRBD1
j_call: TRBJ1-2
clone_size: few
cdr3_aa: CASRRTGSYGYTF
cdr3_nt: TGTGCCAGCAGACGGACAGGTTCCTATGGCTACACCTTC

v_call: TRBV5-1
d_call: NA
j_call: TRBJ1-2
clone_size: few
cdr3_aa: CASSLRGRGYTF
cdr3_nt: TGCGCCAGCAGCTTGAGGGGACGTGGCTACACCTTC

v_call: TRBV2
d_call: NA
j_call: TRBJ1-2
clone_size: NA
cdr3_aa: CASTHPWNTNYGYTF
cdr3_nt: TGTGCCAGCACCCACCCCTGGAATACTAACTATGGCTACACCTTC

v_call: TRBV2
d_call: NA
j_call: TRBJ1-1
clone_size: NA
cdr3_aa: CASSGQFNTEAFF
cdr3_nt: TGTGCCAGCAGTGGACAGTTTAACACTGAAGCTTTCTTT

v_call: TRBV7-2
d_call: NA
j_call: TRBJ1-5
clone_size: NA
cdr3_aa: CASSLGSQGNQPQHF
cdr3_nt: TGTGCCAGCAGCTTAGGATCACAGGGCAATCAGCCCCAGCATTTT

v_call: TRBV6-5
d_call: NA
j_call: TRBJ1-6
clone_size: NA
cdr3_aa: CASSEQGPWSPLHF
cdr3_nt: TGTGCCAGCAGTGAACAGGGCCCCTGGTCACCCCTCCACTTT

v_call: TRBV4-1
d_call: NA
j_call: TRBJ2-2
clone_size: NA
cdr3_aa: CASSYLDTGELFF
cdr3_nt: TGCGCCAGCAGCTACCTCGACACCGGGGAGCTGTTTTTT

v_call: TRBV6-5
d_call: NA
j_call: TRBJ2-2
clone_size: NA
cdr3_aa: CASSYYSLPGELFF
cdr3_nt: TGTGCCAGCAGTTACTACTCGCTCCCCGGGGAGCTGTTTTTT

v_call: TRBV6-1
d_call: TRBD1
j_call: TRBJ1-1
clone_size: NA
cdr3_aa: CASRGTGVTEAFF
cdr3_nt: TGTGCCAGCCGCGGGACAGGGGTCACTGAAGCTTTCTTT

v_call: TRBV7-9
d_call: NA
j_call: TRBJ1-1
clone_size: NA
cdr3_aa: CASSSFDKGDTEAFF
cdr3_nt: TGTGCCAGCAGCTCCTTCGACAAAGGGGACACTGAAGCTTTCTTT

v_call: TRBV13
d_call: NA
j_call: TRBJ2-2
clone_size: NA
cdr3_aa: CASSLGLGWQNTGELFF
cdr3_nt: TGTGCCAGCAGCTTAGGCCTAGGGTGGCAAAACACCGGGGAGCTGTTTTTT

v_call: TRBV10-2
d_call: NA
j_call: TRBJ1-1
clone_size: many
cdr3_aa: CASSDTAEAFF
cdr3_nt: TGCGCCAGCAGTGATACAGCTGAAGCTTTCTTT

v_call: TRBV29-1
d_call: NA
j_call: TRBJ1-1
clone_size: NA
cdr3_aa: CSVPSMGAAFF
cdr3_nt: TGCAGCGTTCCTTCAATGGGCGCGGCTTTCTTT

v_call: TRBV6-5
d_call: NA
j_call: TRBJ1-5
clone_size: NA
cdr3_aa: CASSSGQGGPQHF
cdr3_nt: TGTGCCAGCAGTTCCGGGCAGGGTGGGCCCCAGCATTTT

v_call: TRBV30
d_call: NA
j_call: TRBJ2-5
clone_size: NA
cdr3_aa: CAWSVLWGKGGRVTQYF
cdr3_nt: TGTGCCTGGAGTGTACTCTGGGGCAAGGGAGGTAGGGTGACCCAGTACTTC

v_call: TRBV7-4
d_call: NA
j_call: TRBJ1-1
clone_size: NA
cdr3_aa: CASSLEQNTEAFF
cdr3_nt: TGTGCCAGCAGCTTAGAACAGAACACTGAAGCTTTCTTT

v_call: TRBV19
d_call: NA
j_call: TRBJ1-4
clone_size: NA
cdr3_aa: CASSRALNEKLFF
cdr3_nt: TGTGCCAGTAGTAGGGCCCTTAATGAAAAACTGTTTTTT

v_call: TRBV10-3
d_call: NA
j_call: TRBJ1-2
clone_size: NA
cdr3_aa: CAITEGPGGYTF
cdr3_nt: TGTGCCATAACGGAGGGCCCAGGAGGCTACACCTTC

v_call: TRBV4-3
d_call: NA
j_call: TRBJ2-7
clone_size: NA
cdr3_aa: CASSQEQGIAYEQYF
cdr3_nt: TGCGCCAGCAGCCAAGAACAGGGCATTGCCTACGAGCAGTACTTC

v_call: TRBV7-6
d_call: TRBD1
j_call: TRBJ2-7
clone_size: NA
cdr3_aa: CASSLEVGQGARQYF
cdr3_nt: TGTGCCAGCAGCTTAGAGGTCGGCCAGGGGGCAAGGCAGTACTTC

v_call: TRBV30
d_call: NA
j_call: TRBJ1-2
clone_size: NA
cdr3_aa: CAVLSIGYTF
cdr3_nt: TGTGCCGTACTATCCATTGGCTACACCTTC

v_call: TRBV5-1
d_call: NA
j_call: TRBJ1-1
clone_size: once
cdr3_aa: CASSLGAGRNTEAFF
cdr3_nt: TGCGCCAGCAGCTTGGGGGCAGGGAGGAACACTGAAGCTTTCTTT

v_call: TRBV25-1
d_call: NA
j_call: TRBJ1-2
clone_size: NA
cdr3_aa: CASSAMVGVANYGYTF
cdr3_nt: TGTGCCAGCAGTGCCATGGTGGGGGTGGCTAACTATGGCTACACCTTC